This T cell receptor (beta chain) emerged from a study of graft-versus-host responses after intestinal transplantation. TCRdb keeps only in-frame clones here, not all; method: immunoSEQ multiplex PCR. Among 60,000 to 65,000 clones listed, roughly 90% were seen once. Details on this clone: Its antigen is still unknown.

The CDR3 loop spans 14 amino acids. V was clipped by 5 bases and J by 2 bases, with 12 bases between them. CDR1 is LNHNV, CDR2 YYDKDF, per germline (reference sequence). This clonotype was obtained from a human donor who was the organ donor for an intestinal transplant. The source material was unstimulated CD8+ T cells sorted from spleen or lymph node cells, sampled before transplant. This chain connects TRBV15 to TRBJ1-1, with a tentative D call TRBD1 (6 bases). The CDR3 protein is CATSEDSRNTEAFF. The CDR3 nucleotides are TGTGCCACCAGCGAGGACAGCCGAAACACTGAAGCTTTCTTT. Looking up the rest from reference TRBV15 and TRBJ1-1 gives the full variable domain: DAMVIQNPRYQVTQFGKPVTLSCSQTLNHNVMYWYQQKSSQAPKLLFHYYDKDFNNEADTPDNFQSRRPNTSFCFLDIRSPGLGDTAMYLCATSEDSRNTEAFFGQGTRLTVV.